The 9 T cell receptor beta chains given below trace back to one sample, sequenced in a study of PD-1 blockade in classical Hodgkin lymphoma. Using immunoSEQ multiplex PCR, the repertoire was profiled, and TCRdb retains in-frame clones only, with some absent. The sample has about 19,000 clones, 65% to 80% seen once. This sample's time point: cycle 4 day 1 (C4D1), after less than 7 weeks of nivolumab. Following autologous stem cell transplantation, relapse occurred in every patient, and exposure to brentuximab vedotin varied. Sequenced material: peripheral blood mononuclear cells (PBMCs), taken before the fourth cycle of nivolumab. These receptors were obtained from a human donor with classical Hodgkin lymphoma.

CDR3 bases: TGCAGTGCTAGGGACAGTCAAAAACTGTTTTTT. As protein: CSARDSQKLFF. The chain couples TRBV20-1 to TRBJ1-4, with D possibly being TRBD1 (6 bases). This CDR3 contains 11 residues. The germline V gene encodes CDR1 DFQATT and CDR2 SNEGSKA (reference sequence). Trimming removed 3 bases from V and 9 bases from J, with 8 bases in between.

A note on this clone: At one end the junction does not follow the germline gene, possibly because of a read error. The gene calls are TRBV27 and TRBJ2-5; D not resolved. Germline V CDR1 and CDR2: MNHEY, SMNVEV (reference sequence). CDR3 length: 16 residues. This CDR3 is CASSATEHNAQDTQYF. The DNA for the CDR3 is TGTGCCAGCAGTGCCACAGAGCATAATGCCCAAGATACCCAGTACTTC.

Here the CDR3 reads CASSDIAETQYF. CDR3 in DNA: TGTGCCAGTAGCGACATTGCGGAGACCCAGTACTTC. The genes are TRBV19 and TRBJ2-5; D not certain. Germline lookup yields CDR1 LNHDA and CDR2 SQIVND (reference sequence). Trimming removed 6 bases at V and 5 bases at J, with 10 bases between. The CDR3 is 12 residues long.

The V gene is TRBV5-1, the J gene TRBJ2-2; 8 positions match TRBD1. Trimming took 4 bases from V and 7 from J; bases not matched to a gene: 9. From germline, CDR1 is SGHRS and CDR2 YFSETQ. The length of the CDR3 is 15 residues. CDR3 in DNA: TGCGCCAGCAGCCCTTGGACAGGGTGGGGCGGGGAGCTGTTTTTT. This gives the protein CASSPWTGWGGELFF.

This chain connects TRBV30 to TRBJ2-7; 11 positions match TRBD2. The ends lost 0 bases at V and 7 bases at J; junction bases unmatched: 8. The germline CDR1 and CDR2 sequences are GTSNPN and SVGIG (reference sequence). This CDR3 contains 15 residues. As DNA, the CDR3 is TGTGCCTGGAGTGTACTAGCGGGAGCCACTGGGGAGCAGTACTTC. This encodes CAWSVLAGATGEQYF.

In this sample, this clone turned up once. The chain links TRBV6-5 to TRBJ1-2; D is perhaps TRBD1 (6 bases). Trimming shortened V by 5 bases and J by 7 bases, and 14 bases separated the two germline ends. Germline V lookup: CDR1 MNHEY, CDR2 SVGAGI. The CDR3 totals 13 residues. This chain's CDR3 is CASSRQARGGYTF. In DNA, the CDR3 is TGTGCCAGCAGTCGACAGGCCCGGGGTGGCTACACCTTC.

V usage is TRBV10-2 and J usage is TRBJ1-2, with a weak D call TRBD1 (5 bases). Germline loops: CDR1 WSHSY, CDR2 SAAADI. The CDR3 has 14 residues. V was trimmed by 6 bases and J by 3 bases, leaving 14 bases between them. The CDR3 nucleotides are TGCGCCAGCAGGGTGGGGGGGGAGGACTATGGCTACACCTTC. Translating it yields CASRVGGEDYGYTF.

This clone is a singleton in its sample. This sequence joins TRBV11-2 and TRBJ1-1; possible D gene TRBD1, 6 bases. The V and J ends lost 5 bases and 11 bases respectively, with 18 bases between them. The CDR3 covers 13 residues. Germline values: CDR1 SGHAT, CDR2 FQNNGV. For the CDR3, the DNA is TGTGCCAGCAGCCTTTCAACAGGGACTTTGGCTTTCTTT. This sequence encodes CASSLSTGTLAFF.

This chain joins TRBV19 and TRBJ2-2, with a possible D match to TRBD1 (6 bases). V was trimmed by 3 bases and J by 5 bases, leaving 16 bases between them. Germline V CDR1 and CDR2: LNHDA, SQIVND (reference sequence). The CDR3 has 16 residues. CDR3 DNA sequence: TGTGCCAGTAGTATGTGGCAGGGGATGGGGACCGGGGAGCTGTTTTTT. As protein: CASSMWQGMGTGELFF.